This TCR beta chain was identified in a study of OX40 agonist ivuxolimab in advanced cancers. This table comes from immunoSEQ multiplex PCR, and its TCRdb copy is limited to in-frame clones, with some not included. The table lists some 87,000 clones, about nine tenths of them singletons, with about 1.5% in the top ten. The sequence derives from an adult with an advanced solid tumor such as melanoma, head and neck, liver or kidney cancer. Specimen: CD4+ or CD8+ T cells sorted from blood, collected in a trial of the OX40 agonist ivuxolimab.

The CDR3 reads CATRALAGPQETQYF. For the CDR3, the DNA is TGTGCCACTAGGGCCCTAGCGGGCCCCCAAGAGACCCAGTACTTC. The chain links TRBV19 to TRBJ2-5; TRBD2 aligns across 8 bases. This CDR3 is built from 15 residues. The V gene's germline CDR1 is LNHDA and CDR2 SQIVND (reference sequence). J lost 1 base, V lost 10 bases, and 11 bases had no gene match.